Listed here are 3 T cell receptor beta chains from one sample, sequenced in a study of blood T cell repertoires in COVID-19. Method: immunoSEQ multiplex PCR; TCRdb's copy keeps in-frame clones and lacks some. Of approximately 89,000 clones in the sample, 80% were seen once. The source material was peripheral blood. The receptors shown here come from a woman at least 80 years old with acute or convalescent COVID-19.

This clone has more than one count but fewer than ten. The genes are TRBV29-1 and TRBJ2-7, with 9 bases aligning to TRBD1. The CDR3 is 13 amino acids. Germline V gives CDR1 SQVTM, CDR2 ANQGSEA. V was clipped by 3 bases and J by 5 bases; unmatched bases: 5. CDR3 sequence (DNA): TGCAGCGTTGAGGGGACAGGGCACAACGAGCAGTACTTC. This gives the protein CSVEGTGHNEQYF.

The chain employs TRBV5-1 and TRBJ2-7; the match to TRBD2 covers 9 bases. CDR3 length: 16 amino acids. The J segment lost 3 bases and the V segment lost 10 bases, leaving 17 bases of the junction unmatched. Germline values: CDR1 SGHRS, CDR2 YFSETQ. This chain's CDR3 is CAAPPGGGRGCYEQYF. DNA for the CDR3: TGCGCCGCCCCCCCCGGTGGCGGGAGGGGGTGCTACGAGCAGTACTTC.

V usage is TRBV19 and J usage is TRBJ1-5; D unclear. Germline V gene sequence: CDR1 LNHDA, CDR2 SQIVND (reference sequence). This CDR3 has 15 amino acids. V was cut by 6 bases and J by 0 bases, with 12 bases left in between. This CDR3 is CASSKVRNSNQPQHF. The CDR3 DNA reads TGTGCCAGTAGCAAGGTGAGGAATAGCAATCAGCCCCAGCATTTT.